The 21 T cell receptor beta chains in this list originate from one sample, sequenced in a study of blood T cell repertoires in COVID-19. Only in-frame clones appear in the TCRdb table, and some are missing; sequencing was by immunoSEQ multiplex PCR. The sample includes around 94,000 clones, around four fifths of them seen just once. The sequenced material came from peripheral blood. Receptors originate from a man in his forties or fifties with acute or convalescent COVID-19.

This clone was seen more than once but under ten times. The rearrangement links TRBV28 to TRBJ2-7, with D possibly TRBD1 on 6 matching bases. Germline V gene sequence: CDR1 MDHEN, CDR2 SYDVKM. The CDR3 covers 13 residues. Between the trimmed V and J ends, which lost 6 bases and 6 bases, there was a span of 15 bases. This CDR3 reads CASRQDRVGEQYF. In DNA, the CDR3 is TGTGCCAGCAGACAGGACAGAGTCGGCGAGCAGTACTTC.

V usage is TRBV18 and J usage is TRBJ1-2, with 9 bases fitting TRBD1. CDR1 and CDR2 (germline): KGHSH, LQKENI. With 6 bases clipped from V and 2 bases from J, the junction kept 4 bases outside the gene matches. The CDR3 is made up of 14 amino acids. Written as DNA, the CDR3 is TGTGCCAGCTCGCTCGGACAGGGGAACTATGGCTACACCTTC. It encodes CASSLGQGNYGYTF.

The CDR3 bases are TGTGCCAGCAGCCAAGGATCAGGCAACTATGGCTACACCTTC. Translation: CASSQGSGNYGYTF. The J gene is TRBJ1-2, the V gene TRBV3-1 (or the pseudogene TRBV3-2), with D unclear. CDR1 and CDR2 from the germline V gene are LGHDT and YNNKEL (reference sequence). V gave up 1 base and J gave up 2 bases, with 8 bases separating them. The CDR3 is made up of 14 amino acids.

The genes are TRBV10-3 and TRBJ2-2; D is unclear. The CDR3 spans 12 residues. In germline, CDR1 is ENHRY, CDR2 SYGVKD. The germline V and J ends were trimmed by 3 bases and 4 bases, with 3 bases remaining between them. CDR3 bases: TGTGCCATCAGTGACGGCACCGGGGAGCTGTTTTTT. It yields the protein CAISDGTGELFF.

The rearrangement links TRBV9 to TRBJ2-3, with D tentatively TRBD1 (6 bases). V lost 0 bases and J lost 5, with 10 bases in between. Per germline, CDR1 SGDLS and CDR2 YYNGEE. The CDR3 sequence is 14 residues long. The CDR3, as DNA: TGTGCCAGCAGCGTAGCCGAAGGGGGAGATACGCAGTATTTT. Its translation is CASSVAEGGDTQYF.

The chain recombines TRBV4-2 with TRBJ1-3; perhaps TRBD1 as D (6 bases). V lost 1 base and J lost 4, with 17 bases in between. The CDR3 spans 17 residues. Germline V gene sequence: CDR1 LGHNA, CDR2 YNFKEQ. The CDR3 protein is CASSQGLGGGLGNTIYF. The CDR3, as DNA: TGTGCCAGCAGCCAAGGATTGGGGGGGGGCCTCGGAAACACCATATATTTT.

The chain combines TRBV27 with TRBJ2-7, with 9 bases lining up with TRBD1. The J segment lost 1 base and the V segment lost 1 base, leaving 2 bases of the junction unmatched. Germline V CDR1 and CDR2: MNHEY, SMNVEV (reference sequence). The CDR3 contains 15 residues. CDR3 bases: TGTGCCAGCAGTTTATATGGGACAGGGTCCTACGAGCAGTACTTC. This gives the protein CASSLYGTGSYEQYF.

CDR3 bases: TGCGCCAGCAGCTTGGAGGTGACAGATAATTCACCCCTCCACTTT. Translating it yields CASSLEVTDNSPLHF. The chain is built from TRBV5-1 and TRBJ1-6; weak D call: TRBD1 (5 bases). Trimming removed 0 bases at V and 5 bases at J, with 9 bases between. Germline V gene lookup returns CDR1 SGHRS and CDR2 YFSETQ. The CDR3 covers 15 residues. The variable domain in full, with the rest retrieved from reference TRBV5-1 and TRBJ1-6, is KAGVTQTPRYLIKTRGQQVTLSCSPISGHRSVSWYQQTPGQGLQFLFEYFSETQRNKGNFPGRFSGRQFSNSRSEMNVSTLELGDSALYLCASSLEVTDNSPLHFGNGTRLTVT.

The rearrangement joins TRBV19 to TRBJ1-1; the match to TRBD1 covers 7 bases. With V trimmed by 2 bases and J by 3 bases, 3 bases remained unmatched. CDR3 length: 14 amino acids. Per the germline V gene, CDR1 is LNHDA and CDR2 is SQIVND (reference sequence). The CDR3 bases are TGTGCCAGTAGTATAAGAAGGGGGCACACTGAAGCTTTCTTT. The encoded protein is CASSIRRGHTEAFF. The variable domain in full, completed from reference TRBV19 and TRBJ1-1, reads DGGITQSPKYLFRKEGQNVTLSCEQNLNHDAMYWYRQDPGQGLRLIYYSQIVNDFQKGDIAEGYSVSREKKESFPLTVTSAQKNPTAFYLCASSIRRGHTEAFFGQGTRLTVV.

CDR3 protein: CASSQGRGSGNTDTQYF. Written as DNA, the CDR3 is TGTGCCAGCAGCCAAGGTCGTGGTAGCGGGAACACAGATACGCAGTATTTT. V usage is TRBV3-1 (or the pseudogene TRBV3-2) and J usage is TRBJ2-3; 8 positions agree with TRBD2. V shed 1 base, J shed 2 bases, and the junction held 8 bases outside the gene matches. The CDR3 is 17 residues long. Germline V lookup: CDR1 LGHDT, CDR2 YNNKEL (reference sequence).

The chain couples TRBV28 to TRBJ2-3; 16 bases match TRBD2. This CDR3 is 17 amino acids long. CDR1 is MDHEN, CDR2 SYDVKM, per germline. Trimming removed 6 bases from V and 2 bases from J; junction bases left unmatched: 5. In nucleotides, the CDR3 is TGTGCCAGCAGCCCAGGGACTAGCGGGAGGGTCACAGATACGCAGTATTTT. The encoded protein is CASSPGTSGRVTDTQYF.

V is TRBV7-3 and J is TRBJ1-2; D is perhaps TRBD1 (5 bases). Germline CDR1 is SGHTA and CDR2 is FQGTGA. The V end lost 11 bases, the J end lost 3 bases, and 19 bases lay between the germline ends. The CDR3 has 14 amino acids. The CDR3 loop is CASSTAGKDYGYTF. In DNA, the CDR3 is TGTGCCTCCAGCACTGCAGGGAAGGACTATGGCTACACCTTC. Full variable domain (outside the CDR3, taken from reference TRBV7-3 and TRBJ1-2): GAGVSQTPSNKVTEKGKYVELRCDPISGHTALYWYRQSLGQGPEFLIYFQGTGAADDSGLPNDRFFAVRPEGSVSTLKIQRTERGDSAVYLCASSTAGKDYGYTFGSGTRLTVV.

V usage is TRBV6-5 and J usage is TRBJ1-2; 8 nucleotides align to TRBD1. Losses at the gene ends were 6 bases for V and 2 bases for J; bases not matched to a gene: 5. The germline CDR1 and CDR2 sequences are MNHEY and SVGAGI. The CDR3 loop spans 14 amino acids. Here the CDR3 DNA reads TGTGCCAGCAGCCGCGACAGGGGCAACTATGGCTACACCTTC. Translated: CASSRDRGNYGYTF.

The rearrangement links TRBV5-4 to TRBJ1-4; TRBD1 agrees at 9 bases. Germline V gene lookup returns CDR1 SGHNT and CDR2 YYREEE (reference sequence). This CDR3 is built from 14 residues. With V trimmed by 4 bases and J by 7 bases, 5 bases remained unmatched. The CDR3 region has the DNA TGTGCCAGCAGCGGGGACAGGGCCGGTGAAAAACTGTTTTTT. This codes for CASSGDRAGEKLFF.

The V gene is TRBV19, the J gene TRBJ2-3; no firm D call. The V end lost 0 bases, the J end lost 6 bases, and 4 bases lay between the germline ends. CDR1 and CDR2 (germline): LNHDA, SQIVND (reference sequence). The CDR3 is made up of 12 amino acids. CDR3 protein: CASSIESDTQYF. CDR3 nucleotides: TGTGCCAGTAGTATAGAGTCGGATACGCAGTATTTT. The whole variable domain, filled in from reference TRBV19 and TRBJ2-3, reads DGGITQSPKYLFRKEGQNVTLSCEQNLNHDAMYWYRQDPGQGLRLIYYSQIVNDFQKGDIAEGYSVSREKKESFPLTVTSAQKNPTAFYLCASSIESDTQYFGPGTRLTVL.

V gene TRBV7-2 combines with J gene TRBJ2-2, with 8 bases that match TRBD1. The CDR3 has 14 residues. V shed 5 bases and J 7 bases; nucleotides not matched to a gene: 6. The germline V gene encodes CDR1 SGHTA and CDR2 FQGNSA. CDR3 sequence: CASSPQTGVGELFF. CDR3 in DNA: TGTGCCAGCAGCCCACAGACAGGGGTCGGGGAGCTGTTTTTT.

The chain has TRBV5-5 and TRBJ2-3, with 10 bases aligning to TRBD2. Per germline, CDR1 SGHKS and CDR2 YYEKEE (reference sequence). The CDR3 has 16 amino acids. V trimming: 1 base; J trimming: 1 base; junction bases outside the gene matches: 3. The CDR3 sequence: CASSLMLAGGTDTQYF. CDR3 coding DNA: TGTGCCAGCAGCTTGATGCTAGCGGGGGGCACAGATACGCAGTATTTT.

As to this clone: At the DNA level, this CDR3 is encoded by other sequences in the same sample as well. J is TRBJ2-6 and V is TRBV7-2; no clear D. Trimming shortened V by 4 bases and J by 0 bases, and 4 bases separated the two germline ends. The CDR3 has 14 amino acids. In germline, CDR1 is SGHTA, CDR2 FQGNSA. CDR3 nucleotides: TGTGCCAGCAGCTCCGGCTCTGGGGCCAACGTCCTGACTTTC. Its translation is CASSSGSGANVLTF.

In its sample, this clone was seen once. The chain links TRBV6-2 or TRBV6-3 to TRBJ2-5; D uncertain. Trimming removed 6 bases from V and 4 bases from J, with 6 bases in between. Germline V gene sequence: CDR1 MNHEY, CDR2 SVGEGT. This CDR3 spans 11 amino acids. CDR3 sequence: CASSSLETQYF. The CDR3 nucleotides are TGTGCCAGCAGCTCCCTAGAGACCCAGTACTTC.

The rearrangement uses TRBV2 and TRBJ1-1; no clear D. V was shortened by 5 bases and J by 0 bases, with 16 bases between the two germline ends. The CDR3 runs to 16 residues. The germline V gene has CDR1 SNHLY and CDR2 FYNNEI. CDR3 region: CASSLSGRWMNTEAFF. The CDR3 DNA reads TGTGCCAGCAGTCTCTCGGGGAGGTGGATGAACACTGAAGCTTTCTTT. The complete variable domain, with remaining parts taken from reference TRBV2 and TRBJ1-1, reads EPEVTQTPSHQVTQMGQEVILRCVPISNHLYFYWYRQILGQKVEFLVSFYNNEISEKSEIFDDQFSVERPDGSNFTLKIRSTKLEDSAMYFCASSLSGRWMNTEAFFGQGTRLTVV.

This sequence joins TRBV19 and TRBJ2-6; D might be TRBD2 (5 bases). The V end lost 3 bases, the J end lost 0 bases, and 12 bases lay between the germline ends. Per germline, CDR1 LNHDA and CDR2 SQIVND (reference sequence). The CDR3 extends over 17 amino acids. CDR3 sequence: CASSMGGGHSGANVLTF. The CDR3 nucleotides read TGTGCCAGTAGTATGGGCGGCGGGCACTCTGGGGCCAACGTCCTGACTTTC. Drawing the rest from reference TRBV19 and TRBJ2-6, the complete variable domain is DGGITQSPKYLFRKEGQNVTLSCEQNLNHDAMYWYRQDPGQGLRLIYYSQIVNDFQKGDIAEGYSVSREKKESFPLTVTSAQKNPTAFYLCASSMGGGHSGANVLTFGAGSRLTVL.